This T cell receptor beta chain was recovered during a study of cytomegalovirus exposure and HLA in healthy donors. Details on this clone: Its antigen is unidentified.

The germline V gene has CDR1 SGHRS and CDR2 YFSETQ. The CDR3 is 18 amino acids. The V segment lost 2 bases and the J segment 6 bases; nucleotides outside the gene matches: 15. 60 Vbeta and 13 Jbeta primers were used in PCR. The method was immunoSEQ multiplex PCR; TCRdb's version includes in-frame clones alone and lacks a portion of them. The table has some 150,000 clones, over 60% seen once. Study-wide results and caveats: A later analysis showed TCR association rates differing by HLA locus, peaking at DRB1 and lowest at HLA-C. HLA alleles were associated with 15,000 to 20,000 TCR beta sequences in a later analysis at 0.05 false discovery rate. Rare sequences made up most TCRs, while some public TCRs were found in many donors. Across all donors, roughly uniform sequencing depth was an assumption of the presence/absence analyses.

The sample comprised PBMCs. The chain is built from TRBV5-1 and TRBJ2-1; 9 positions agree with TRBD2. This receptor was taken from a woman under 40 in good health and CMV-seronegative. CDR3 sequence (DNA): TGCGCCAGCAGCTTAGTGGGACTAGCACCCACCGGACGCAATGAGCAGTTCTTC. It codes for CASSLVGLAPTGRNEQFF.